The rows below give T cell receptor beta chains drawn from one sample of a study of regulatory T cells in long-lasting Graves disease. TCRdb independently ran MiXCR on the multiplex PCR reads; one entry per CDR3 protein. The top ten hold 12% of the sample, which has 580,000 or so distinct CDR3 sequences, more than 15% seen once. In addition, the sample was reused for a study of T cells in Graves' hyperthyroidism and ophthalmopathy.

The source material was peripheral blood mononuclear cells (PBMCs), sampled at new diagnosis, from a patient treated with antithyroid drugs. The receptors derive from a man aged 18 to 35 with Graves disease. The CDR3 runs from the conserved cysteine through the conserved F or W. A D gene is named only where the DNA matches it firmly. Size tells how often a clone was seen (once, few, many) or the class of an expanded clone, and some rows leave it out.

V,J,D,size,DNA,CDR3
TRBV20-1,TRBJ2-1,-,many,TGCAGTGTGACCGGGACGGACGACCGTGAGCAGTTCTTC,CSVTGTDDREQFF
TRBV5-1,TRBJ2-3,-,-,TGCGCCAGCAGCTTTATAGGGGGATTCACAGATACGCAGTATTTT,CASSFIGGFTDTQYF
TRBV7-8,TRBJ1-3,-,-,TGTGCCAGCAGCTTAGCGTCAGGGTATACTGGAAACACCATATATTTT,CASSLASGYTGNTIYF
TRBV6-1,TRBJ2-1,-,-,TGTGCCAGCAGGGGACCGTCCTACAATGAGCAGTTCTTC,CASRGPSYNEQFF
TRBV18,TRBJ2-2,TRBD2,few,TGTGCCAGCTCACTTGGGACTAGCGCACCTACGAACACCGGGGAGCTGTTTTTT,CASSLGTSAPTNTGELFF
TRBV11-2,TRBJ2-7,-,many,TGTGCCAGCAGCTTAGGAGTGGAACTCTACGAGCAGTACTTC,CASSLGVELYEQYF
TRBV2,TRBJ2-7,-,many,TGTGCCAGCAGAGGGGCACCGGAGCAGTACTTC,CASRGAPEQYF
TRBV25-1,TRBJ1-1,TRBD1,-,TGTGCCAGCAGCCCCAGGACAGGACAGATGTCGTTCTTT,CASSPRTGQMSFF
TRBV3-1,TRBJ2-3,TRBD2,many,TGTGCCAGCAGCCAAGTAACTAGCGGAGGTGGTGGGACGCAGTATTTT,CASSQVTSGGGGTQYF
TRBV10-1,TRBJ2-1,-,-,TGCGCCAGCAGTGAGGAGGGCAATGAGCAGTTCTTC,CASSEEGNEQFF
TRBV4-2,TRBJ2-7,TRBD2,-,TGTGCCAGCAGCATAGCGGGACCAACCTACGAGCAGTACTTC,CASSIAGPTYEQYF
TRBV28,TRBJ2-7,-,-,TGTGCCAGCGCCGGGGCAGGCTACGAGCAGTACTTC,CASAGAGYEQYF
TRBV15,TRBJ2-3,TRBD2,-,TGTGCCACCAGCAGATCCCGCTGGGGGGGTTCCGATACGCAGTATTTT,CATSRSRWGGSDTQYF
TRBV5-1,TRBJ1-1,-,-,TGCGCCAGCACCCCTTCAGGGAACACTGAAGCTTTCTTT,CASTPSGNTEAFF
TRBV20-1,TRBJ1-2,-,many,TGCAGTGCTAGAGTGGGACTGTACTATGGCTACACCTTC,CSARVGLYYGYTF
TRBV28,TRBJ1-3,-,few,TGTGCCAGCAGTCCGGGTTTGTTCCTAGGAAACACCATATATTTT,CASSPGLFLGNTIYF
TRBV5-1,TRBJ1-5,-,-,TGCGCCAGCAGCAAGACACCCGGGGAGCCCCAGCATTTT,CASSKTPGEPQHF
TRBV30,TRBJ1-2,TRBD1,few,TGTGCCTGGAGTGTACTTTGGACAGGGGATGGCTACACCTTC,CAWSVLWTGDGYTF
TRBV2,TRBJ2-1,TRBD2,many,TGTGCCTATCCCCGGGGAGAGCGGGGAGCCTACAATGAGCAGTTCTTC,CAYPRGERGAYNEQFF
TRBV2,TRBJ2-3,-,many,TGTGCCAGCACCCGGGAGAGGACAGATACGCAGTATTTT,CASTRERTDTQYF
TRBV20-1,TRBJ1-4,-,-,TGCAGTGCCCCGGGAAGCGAAAAACTGTTTTTT,CSAPGSEKLFF
TRBV27,TRBJ1-2,-,many,TGTGCCAGCAGAAACCGGACTGTTTATGGCTACACCTTC,CASRNRTVYGYTF
TRBV19,TRBJ1-4,TRBD1,-,TGTGCCAGTAGTATAGAAGGGACAGCAACTAATGAAAAACTGTTTTTT,CASSIEGTATNEKLFF
TRBV27,TRBJ2-2,-,few,TGTGCCAGCAGTTCCGGACTCTCCCGGAACACCGGGGAGCTGTTTTTT,CASSSGLSRNTGELFF
TRBV28,TRBJ1-1,TRBD1,-,TGTGCCAGCAGTTTAGTGGGACAGGGGTTGAGAACTGAAGCTTTCTTT,CASSLVGQGLRTEAFF
TRBV30,TRBJ2-7,-,few,TGTGCCTGGAGGGGGCGGGTCCGCTACGAGCAGTACTTC,CAWRGRVRYEQYF
TRBV29-1,TRBJ1-1,-,few,TGCAGCGTAAGAAGCGACAGATACACTGAAGCTTTCTTT,CSVRSDRYTEAFF
TRBV13,TRBJ1-2,-,few,TGTGCCAGCAGCTTCCTGACACAGCCCCGTAAGGGCTATGGCTACACCTTC,CASSFLTQPRKGYGYTF
TRBV20-1,TRBJ2-3,-,few,TGCAGTGCTAGAGTTGACTTCACAGATACGCAGTATTTT,CSARVDFTDTQYF
TRBV6-1,TRBJ2-1,TRBD2,few,TGTGCCAGCAGTGAAATCGGGCTAGCGGGAACTGGGAGGCGGTTCTTC,CASSEIGLAGTGRRFF
TRBV5-1,TRBJ1-1,TRBD1,many,TGCGCCAGCAGCTTGGGCCGGGGGACAGGGTTCACTGAAGCTTTCTTT,CASSLGRGTGFTEAFF
TRBV4-1,TRBJ1-6,-,-,TGCGCCAGCAGCCAAGACCCCCCACAGGATAATTCACCCCTCCACTTT,CASSQDPPQDNSPLHF
TRBV11-3,TRBJ1-5,-,-,TGTGCCAGAGGGGGGACGGTCTTTTGGCCCCAGCATTTT,CARGGTVFWPQHF
TRBV10-1,TRBJ2-3,-,few,TGCGCCAGCAGTGGGGGGACTGAAGATACGCAGTATTTT,CASSGGTEDTQYF
TRBV29-1,TRBJ1-1,-,few,TGCAGCGTTGAAAGGGGAATTTTAGGAACTGAAGCTTTCTTT,CSVERGILGTEAFF
TRBV20-1,TRBJ2-4,TRBD1,few,TGCAGTGCTACACGGGACAGTCAAAACATTCAGTACTTC,CSATRDSQNIQYF
TRBV12-3/TRBV12-4,TRBJ2-7,TRBD2,-,TGTGCCAGCAGAGCGAGCGGGGGGGCATACGAGCAGTACTTC,CASRASGGAYEQYF
TRBV10-3,TRBJ2-1,-,many,TGTGCCATCAGTGGTGACGAAAGACAGAAGAGGGATGAGCAGTTCTTC,CAISGDERQKRDEQFF
TRBV30,TRBJ2-6,-,-,TGTGCCTGGAAGAAGCCGCGCTTTGGGGCCAACGTCCTGACTTTC,CAWKKPRFGANVLTF
TRBV6-5,TRBJ2-2,-,-,TGTGCCAGCAGTTTAGTTCAGGGGAGGGAGCTGTTTTTT,CASSLVQGRELFF
TRBV18,TRBJ1-1,TRBD1,many,TGTGCCAGCTCAGCAAGACAGGGACCAAACACTGAAGCTTTCTTT,CASSARQGPNTEAFF
TRBV7-9,TRBJ2-7,TRBD2,few,TGTGCCAGCGGCACAAAGACTAGCTCGTCCTACGAGCAGTACTTC,CASGTKTSSSYEQYF
TRBV6-1,TRBJ2-3,TRBD1,-,TGTGCCAGCAGGCCCGCGGGGACAGGGGGAGATACGCAGTATTTT,CASRPAGTGGDTQYF
TRBV6-2/TRBV6-3,TRBJ1-5,-,-,TGTGCCAGCATTCTTACAGGGCTCAATCAGCCCCAGCATTTT,CASILTGLNQPQHF